This T cell receptor beta chain was obtained from a study of blood T cell repertoires in COVID-19 (dated by TCRdb to 2019 to 2021). Background for the entire study: The collaborator samples originated in the United States, Italy and Spain and spanned the acute and convalescent phases of COVID-19. The material from the prospective study consisted of cDNA or gDNA derived from T cells, B-cell-depleted T cells, or PBMCs. The dataset comprised deeply sampled blood TCRbeta repertoires from subjects exposed to, actively infected with, or recovered from COVID-19. The repertoires were made available in a free public database intended to serve as a resource for research on the immune response to SARS-CoV-2. The samples were drawn from two sources: the first 160 participants of the ongoing ImmuneRACE study, and over 950 subjects contributed by 6 global collaborators. Sample metadata almost always included a de-identified subject ID, COVID-19 status, age in years and sex. HLA class I and class II types, where available, came from metadata supplied by the sample provider rather than from assay-based typing. The full study reports these points: How much clinical and demographic metadata was included differed by source and by participant, and the metadata was provided uncurated.

The immunoSEQ Assay, a bias-controlled multiplex PCR, was used to amplify TCRbeta CDR3 regions from genomic DNA. The original methods were these. Nucleated cell counts per sample were estimated from amplification of reference gene primers within the assay. Sequence reads were collapsed and filtered to measure the absolute abundance of every unique TCRbeta CDR3 rearrangement. For each sample, productive Simpson clonality was calculated as the square root of Simpson's diversity index over productive rearrangements. TCRdb limited this immuneACCESS table to in-frame rearrangements with V and J called. A share of clones is missing; checked studies link under half to unresolved V genes, and the rest is unexplained. That table furnishes V, J and clone size, whereas the DNA furnished D and trimming. The sample table contains 150,000 or so clones; only one count was recorded for about four fifths of them. The ten largest clones capture 7% to 10% of the sample.

In the case of this clone: It has no known antigen specificity. Base-call qualities are not available, and no considerably larger clone is one nucleotide away.

From the germline V gene, CDR1 is MNHNS and CDR2 is SASEGT. The cysteine opens and the phenylalanine closes a CDR3 of 13 amino acids. The only DNA kept is the CDR3, 39 bases in frame from the first base. The trim is 0 bases for V and 5 bases for J, with a gap of 8 bases between the germline ends. One collaborating source in Seattle enrolled patients while the patients were actively infected and followed the patients over time throughout the course of disease. The collaborating institutions used their own protocols to collect whole blood in K2EDTA tubes. For TCRbeta analysis, collaborators shipped samples in one of three forms: frozen whole blood, isolated PBMCs, or DNA extracted from either of those sample types.

The receptor was derived from a woman aged 60 to 75 with COVID-19, enrolled during active disease. The chain is encoded by TRBV6-1 joined to TRBJ2-7, and perhaps TRBD2 as D gene, on 6 matching bases. Sequenced: peripheral blood. The CDR3 sequence is CASSEAGGNEQYF. The DNA is as follows: TGTGCCAGCAGTGAAGCTGGAGGGAACGAGCAGTACTTC.